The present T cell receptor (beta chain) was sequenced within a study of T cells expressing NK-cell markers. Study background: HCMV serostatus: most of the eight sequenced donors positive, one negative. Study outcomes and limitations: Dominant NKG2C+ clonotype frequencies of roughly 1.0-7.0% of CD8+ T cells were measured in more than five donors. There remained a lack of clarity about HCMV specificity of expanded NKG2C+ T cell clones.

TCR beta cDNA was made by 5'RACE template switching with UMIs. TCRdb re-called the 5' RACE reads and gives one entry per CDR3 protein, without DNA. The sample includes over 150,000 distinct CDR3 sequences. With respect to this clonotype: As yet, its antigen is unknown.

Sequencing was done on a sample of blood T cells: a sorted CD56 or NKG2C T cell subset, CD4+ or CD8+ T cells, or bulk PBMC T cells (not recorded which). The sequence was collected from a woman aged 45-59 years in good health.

CDR3 protein: CASSLAAGPLDIQYF. V and J are TRBV5-6 and TRBJ2-4; TCRdb indicates TRBD2, and absent DNA this call remains unverified. CDR1 SGHDT and CDR2 YYEEEE come from the germline V gene. CDR3 length: 15 amino acids.